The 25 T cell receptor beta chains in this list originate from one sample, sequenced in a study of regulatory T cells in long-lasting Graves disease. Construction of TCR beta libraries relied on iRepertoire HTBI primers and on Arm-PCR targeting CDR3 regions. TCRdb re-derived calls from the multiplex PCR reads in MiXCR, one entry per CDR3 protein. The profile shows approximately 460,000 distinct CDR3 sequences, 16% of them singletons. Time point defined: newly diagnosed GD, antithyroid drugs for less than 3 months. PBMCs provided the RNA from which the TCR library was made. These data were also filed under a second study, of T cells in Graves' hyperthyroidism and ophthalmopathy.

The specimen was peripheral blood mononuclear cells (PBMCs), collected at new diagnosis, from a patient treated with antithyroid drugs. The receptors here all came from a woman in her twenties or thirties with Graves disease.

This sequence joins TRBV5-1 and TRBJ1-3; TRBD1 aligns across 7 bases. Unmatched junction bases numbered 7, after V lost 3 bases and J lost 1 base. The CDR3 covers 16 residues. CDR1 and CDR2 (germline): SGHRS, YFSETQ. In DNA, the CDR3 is TGCGCCAGCAGCTCGCAGGCACAGGGGTCTGGAAACACCATATATTTT. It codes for CASSSQAQGSGNTIYF. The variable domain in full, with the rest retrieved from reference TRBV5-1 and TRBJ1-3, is KAGVTQTPRYLIKTRGQQVTLSCSPISGHRSVSWYQQTPGQGLQFLFEYFSETQRNKGNFPGRFSGRQFSNSRSEMNVSTLELGDSALYLCASSSQAQGSGNTIYFGEGSWLTVV.

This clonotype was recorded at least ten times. The CDR3 is CASSRKLAGDFRIEQFF. In DNA, the CDR3 is TGCGCCAGCAGCCGGAAGTTAGCGGGAGATTTCAGGATTGAGCAGTTCTTC. The V call is TRBV5-1, the J call TRBJ2-1, with TRBD2 identical over 9 bases. Trimming removed 4 bases from V and 9 bases from J; junction bases left unmatched: 17. The CDR3 is 17 residues long. Germline V gives CDR1 SGHRS, CDR2 YFSETQ.

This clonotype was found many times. This CDR3 is CASSVDASSGANVLTF. The CDR3 nucleotides are TGTGCCAGTAGTGTTGACGCCAGCTCTGGGGCCAACGTCCTGACTTTC. J is TRBJ2-6 and V is TRBV19, with no clear D. The length of the CDR3 is 16 residues. Trimming cost V 5 bases and J 0 bases, with 11 bases left between them. The germline V gene encodes CDR1 LNHDA and CDR2 SQIVND (reference sequence). Variable domain in full (rest from reference TRBV19 and TRBJ2-6): DGGITQSPKYLFRKEGQNVTLSCEQNLNHDAMYWYRQDPGQGLRLIYYSQIVNDFQKGDIAEGYSVSREKKESFPLTVTSAQKNPTAFYLCASSVDASSGANVLTFGAGSRLTVL.

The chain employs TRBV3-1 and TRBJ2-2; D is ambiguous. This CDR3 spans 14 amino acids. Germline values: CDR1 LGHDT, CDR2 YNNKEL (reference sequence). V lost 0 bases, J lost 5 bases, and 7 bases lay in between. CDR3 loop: CASSQEDETGELFF. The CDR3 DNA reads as TGTGCCAGCAGCCAAGAGGATGAAACCGGGGAGCTGTTTTTT.

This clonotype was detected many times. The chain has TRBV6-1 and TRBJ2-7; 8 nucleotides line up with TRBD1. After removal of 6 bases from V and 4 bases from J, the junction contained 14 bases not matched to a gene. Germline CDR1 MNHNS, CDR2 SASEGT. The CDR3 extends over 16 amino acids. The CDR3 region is CASSSDRGTPGYEQYF. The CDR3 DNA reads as TGTGCCAGCAGCAGCGACAGGGGAACCCCTGGGTACGAGCAGTACTTC.

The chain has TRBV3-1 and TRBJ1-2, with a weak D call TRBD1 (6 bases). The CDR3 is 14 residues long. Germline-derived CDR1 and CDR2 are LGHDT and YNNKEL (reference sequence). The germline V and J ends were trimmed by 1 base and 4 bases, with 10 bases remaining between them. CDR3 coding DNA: TGTGCCAGCAGCCAAGGTCCCAGGGGCTATGGCTACACCTTC. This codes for CASSQGPRGYGYTF.

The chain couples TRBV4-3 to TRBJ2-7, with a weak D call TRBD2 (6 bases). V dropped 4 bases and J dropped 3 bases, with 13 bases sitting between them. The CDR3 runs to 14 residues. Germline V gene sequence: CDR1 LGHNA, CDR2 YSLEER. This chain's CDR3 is CASSRALGGYEQYF. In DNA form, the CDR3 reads TGCGCCAGCAGCCGGGCCCTGGGGGGCTACGAGCAGTACTTC.

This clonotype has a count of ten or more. The CDR3 sequence: CASGKWETSSGANVLTF. CDR3 coding DNA: TGTGCCAGCGGAAAGTGGGAGACGAGCTCTGGGGCCAACGTCCTGACTTTC. The chain carries TRBV28 and TRBJ2-6; TRBD2 might be the D (5 bases). Trimming removed 8 bases at V and 0 bases at J, with 17 bases between. The CDR3 sequence is 17 residues long. Germline-derived CDR1 and CDR2 are MDHEN and SYDVKM.

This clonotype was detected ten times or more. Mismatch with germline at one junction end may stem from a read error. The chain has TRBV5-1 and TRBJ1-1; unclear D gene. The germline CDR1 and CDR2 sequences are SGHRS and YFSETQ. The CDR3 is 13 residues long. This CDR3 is CASSLTENTEAFF. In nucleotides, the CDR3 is TGTGCCAGCAGCTTGACGGAGAACACTGAAGCTTTCTTT.

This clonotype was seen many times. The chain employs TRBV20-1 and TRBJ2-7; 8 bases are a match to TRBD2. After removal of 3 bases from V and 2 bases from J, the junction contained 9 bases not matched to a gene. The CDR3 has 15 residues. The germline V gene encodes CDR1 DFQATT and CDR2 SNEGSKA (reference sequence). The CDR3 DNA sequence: TGCAGTGCTAGGGGCGGCGGGAGGTACGCCTACGAGCAGTACTTC. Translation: CSARGGGRYAYEQYF.

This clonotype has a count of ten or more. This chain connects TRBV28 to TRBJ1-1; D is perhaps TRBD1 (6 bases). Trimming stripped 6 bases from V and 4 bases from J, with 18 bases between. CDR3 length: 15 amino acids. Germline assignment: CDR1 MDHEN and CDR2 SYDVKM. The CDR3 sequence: CASRGPHREGTEAFF. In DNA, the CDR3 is TGTGCCAGCAGGGGACCCCACAGGGAAGGCACTGAAGCTTTCTTT.

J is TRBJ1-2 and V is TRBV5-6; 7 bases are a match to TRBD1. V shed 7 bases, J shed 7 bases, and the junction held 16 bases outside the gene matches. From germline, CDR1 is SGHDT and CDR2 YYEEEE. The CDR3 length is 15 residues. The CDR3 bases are TGTGCCAGCGGCCTAGGGACAGACCTCGGGTCTGGCTACACCTTC. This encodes CASGLGTDLGSGYTF.

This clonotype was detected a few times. The CDR3 here is CASSQSSRRGIPYEQYF. In nucleotides, the CDR3 is TGTGCCAGCAGCCAATCCTCCAGGAGGGGGATCCCCTACGAGCAGTACTTC. The chain links TRBV14 to TRBJ2-7; D tentatively reads TRBD1 or TRBD2 (6 bases each). CDR1 SGHDN and CDR2 FVKESK come from the germline V gene. Trimming took off 2 bases at V and 2 bases at J, with 19 bases between the two ends. This CDR3 region has 17 residues.

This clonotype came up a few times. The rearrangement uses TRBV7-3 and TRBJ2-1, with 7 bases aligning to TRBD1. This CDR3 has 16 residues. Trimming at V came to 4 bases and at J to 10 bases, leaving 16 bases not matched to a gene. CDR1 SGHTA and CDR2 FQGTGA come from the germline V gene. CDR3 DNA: TGTGCCAGCAGCTCCTCAGGGGGTCTTCTTTCTGGCGAGCAGTTCTTC. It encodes CASSSSGGLLSGEQFF.

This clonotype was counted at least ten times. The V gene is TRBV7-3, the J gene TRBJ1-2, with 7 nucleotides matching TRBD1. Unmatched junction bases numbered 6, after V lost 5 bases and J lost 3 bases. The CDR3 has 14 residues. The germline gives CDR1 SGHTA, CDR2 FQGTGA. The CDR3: CASSPSTGDYGYTF. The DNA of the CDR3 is TGTGCCAGCAGCCCTTCCACAGGGGACTATGGCTACACCTTC.

The CDR3 coding sequence is TGTGCCAGCAGTGAAGCCCGAAAATGGTTCAGCAATCAGCCCCAGCATTTT. Encoded protein: CASSEARKWFSNQPQHF. V usage is TRBV6-1 and J usage is TRBJ1-5; D is uncertain. The germline CDR1 and CDR2 sequences are MNHNS and SASEGT. This CDR3 spans 17 amino acids. With 0 bases removed from V and 1 base from J, the gap between germline ends came to 13 bases.

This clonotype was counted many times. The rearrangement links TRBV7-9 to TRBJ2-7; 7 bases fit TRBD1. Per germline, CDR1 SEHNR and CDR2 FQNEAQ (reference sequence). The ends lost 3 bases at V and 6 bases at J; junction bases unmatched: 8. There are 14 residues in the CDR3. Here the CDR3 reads CASSFRAGGSEQYF. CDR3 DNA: TGTGCCAGCAGCTTTAGGGCAGGGGGTTCCGAGCAGTACTTC.

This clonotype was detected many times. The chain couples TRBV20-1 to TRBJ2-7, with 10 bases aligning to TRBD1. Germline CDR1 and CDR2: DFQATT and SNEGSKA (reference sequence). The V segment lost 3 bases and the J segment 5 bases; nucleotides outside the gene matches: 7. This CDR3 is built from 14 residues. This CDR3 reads CSASRGTGVNEQYF. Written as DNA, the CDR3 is TGCAGTGCTAGTCGCGGGACAGGGGTGAACGAGCAGTACTTC.

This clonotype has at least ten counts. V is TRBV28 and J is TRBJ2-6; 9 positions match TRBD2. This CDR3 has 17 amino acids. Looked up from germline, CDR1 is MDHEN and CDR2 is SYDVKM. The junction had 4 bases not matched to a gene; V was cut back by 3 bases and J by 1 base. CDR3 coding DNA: TGTGCCAGCAGTTTCCTAGCGGGAAGATCTGGGGCCAACGTCCTGACTTTC. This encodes CASSFLAGRSGANVLTF.

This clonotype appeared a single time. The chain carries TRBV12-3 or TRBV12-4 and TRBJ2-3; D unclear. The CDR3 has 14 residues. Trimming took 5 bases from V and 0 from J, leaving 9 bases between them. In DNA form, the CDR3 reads TGTGCCAGCAGTCCGCTTCGAAGCACAGATACGCAGTATTTT. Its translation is CASSPLRSTDTQYF.

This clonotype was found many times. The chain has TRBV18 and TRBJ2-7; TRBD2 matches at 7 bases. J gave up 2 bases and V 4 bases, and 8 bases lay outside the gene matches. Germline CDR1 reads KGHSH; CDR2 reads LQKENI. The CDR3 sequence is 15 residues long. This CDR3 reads CASSRPPSGAYEQYF. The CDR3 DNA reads TGTGCCAGCTCACGACCCCCTAGCGGAGCCTACGAGCAGTACTTC. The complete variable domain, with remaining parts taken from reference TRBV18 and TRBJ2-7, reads NAGVMQNPRHLVRRRGQEARLRCSPMKGHSHVYWYRQLPEEGLKFMVYLQKENIIDESGMPKERFSAEFPKEGPSILRIQQVVRGDSAAYFCASSRPPSGAYEQYFGPGTRLTVT.

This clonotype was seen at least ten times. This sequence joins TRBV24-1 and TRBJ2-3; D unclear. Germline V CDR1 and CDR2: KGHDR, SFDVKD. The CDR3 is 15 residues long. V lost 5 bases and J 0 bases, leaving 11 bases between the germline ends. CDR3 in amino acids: CATSVAYSSTDTQYF. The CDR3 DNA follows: TGTGCCACCAGTGTAGCCTATTCGAGCACAGATACGCAGTATTTT.

Here the CDR3 reads CASREDSYNEQFF. CDR3 sequence (DNA): TGTGCCAGCAGGGAGGACTCCTACAATGAGCAGTTCTTC. V is TRBV2 and J is TRBJ2-1; maybe TRBD2 (5 bases). The ends were cut back, 6 bases at V and 0 bases at J, with 6 bases in the middle. The CDR3 covers 13 residues. From germline, CDR1 is SNHLY and CDR2 FYNNEI.

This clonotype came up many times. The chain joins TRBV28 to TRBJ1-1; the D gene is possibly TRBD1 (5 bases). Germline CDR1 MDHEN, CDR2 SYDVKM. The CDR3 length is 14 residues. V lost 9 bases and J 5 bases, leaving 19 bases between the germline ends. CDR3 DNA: TGTGCCAGTTTAAAAGGGGCGAGGGTAACTGAAGCTTTCTTT. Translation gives CASLKGARVTEAFF.

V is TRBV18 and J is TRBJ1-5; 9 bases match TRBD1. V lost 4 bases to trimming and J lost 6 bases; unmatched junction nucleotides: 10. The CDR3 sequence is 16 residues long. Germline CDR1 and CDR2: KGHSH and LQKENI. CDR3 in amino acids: CASSRTGTGYTQPQHF. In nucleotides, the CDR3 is TGTGCCAGCTCACGAACCGGGACAGGGTACACTCAGCCCCAGCATTTT.